The 17 T cell receptor beta chains listed next were all sequenced from one sample in a study of shared clonotypes between healthy human individuals. Clones were sequenced by immunoSEQ multiplex PCR, and TCRdb holds only the in-frame ones, with some missing. The repertoire holds 2 million to 2.5 million clones, 95% seen once, with more than 0.1% in the top ten. The sample consisted of naive CD4+ T cells sorted from blood. The subset was: CD45RA+ positively selected. These TCRs come from a man aged 18 to 29 in good health.

The chain carries TRBV18 and TRBJ2-1, with TRBD2 identical over 10 bases. Losses at the gene ends were 3 bases for V and 2 bases for J; bases not matched to a gene: 10. CDR3 length: 18 residues. Germline V gene data show CDR1 as KGHSH and CDR2 as LQKENI. The CDR3: CASSPGGTSGITYNEQFF. CDR3 coding DNA: TGTGCCAGCTCACCTGGGGGCACTAGCGGGATTACCTACAATGAGCAGTTCTTC.

The CDR3 reads CAWSWENQPQHF. CDR3 sequence (DNA): TGTGCCTGGAGTTGGGAGAATCAGCCCCAGCATTTT. The chain uses TRBV30 and TRBJ1-5; no firm D call. This CDR3 is built from 12 residues. The germline V and J ends were trimmed by 2 bases and 4 bases, with 6 bases remaining between them. Germline V gene lookup returns CDR1 GTSNPN and CDR2 SVGIG (reference sequence).

This chain connects TRBV9 to TRBJ2-7; 10 nucleotides align to TRBD2. Germline assignment: CDR1 SGDLS and CDR2 YYNGEE. The CDR3 totals 15 residues. The J segment lost 4 bases and the V segment lost 0 bases, leaving 4 bases of the junction unmatched. The CDR3 DNA reads as TGTGCCAGCAGCGTAGAGGTTAGCGGGAGGTACGAGCAGTACTTC. Translation: CASSVEVSGRYEQYF.

This chain joins TRBV7-9 and TRBJ2-1; 7 nucleotides match TRBD2. The J segment lost 7 bases and the V segment lost 1 base, leaving 7 bases of the junction unmatched. Germline V lookup: CDR1 SEHNR, CDR2 FQNEAQ (reference sequence). The CDR3 is made up of 15 amino acids. The CDR3 loop reads CASSLGAGVRNEQFF. The CDR3 DNA is TGTGCCAGCAGCTTAGGCGCGGGAGTGAGGAATGAGCAGTTCTTC. The entire variable domain, with the rest obtained from reference TRBV7-9 and TRBJ2-1, is as follows: DTGVSQNPRHKITKRGQNVTFRCDPISEHNRLYWYRQTLGQGPEFLTYFQNEAQLEKSRLLSDRFSAERPKGSFSTLEIQRTEQGDSAMYLCASSLGAGVRNEQFFGPGTRLTVL.

This rearrangement joins TRBV27 to TRBJ2-1; D unresolved. Trimming left V 2 bases short and J 9 bases short, with 14 bases between. This CDR3 is 14 amino acids long. Germline V gene data show CDR1 as MNHEY and CDR2 as SMNVEV (reference sequence). CDR3 region: CASSLRYSNGEQFF. The CDR3 coding sequence is TGTGCCAGCAGTTTACGGTACTCGAACGGTGAGCAGTTCTTC.

The rearrangement uses TRBV30 and TRBJ1-1; 8 nucleotides align to TRBD1. CDR3 length equals 13 residues. J lost 4 bases, V lost 6 bases, and 7 bases had no gene match. The germline V gene has CDR1 GTSNPN and CDR2 SVGIG (reference sequence). CDR3 protein: CACTRGPSTEAFF. The CDR3 bases are TGTGCCTGCACCAGGGGGCCGAGCACTGAAGCTTTCTTT.

Worth noting for this clone: The sample has other DNA sequences that encode this CDR3 too. The J gene is TRBJ2-1, the V gene TRBV18; a possible D gene is TRBD1 (6 bases). The length of the CDR3 is 15 residues. CDR1 is KGHSH and CDR2 is LQKENI in the germline V gene. V gave up 1 base and J gave up 4 bases, with 11 bases separating them. The CDR3 here is CASSPRGTPYNEQFF. The CDR3, as DNA: TGTGCCAGCTCACCACGGGGGACACCTTACAATGAGCAGTTCTTC.

The chain uses TRBV18 and TRBJ2-3, with 8 bases fitting TRBD2. Losses at the gene ends were 4 bases for V and 6 bases for J; bases not matched to a gene: 9. CDR3 length equals 15 residues. The V gene's germline CDR1 is KGHSH and CDR2 LQKENI. The CDR3 sequence is CASSLDPTGGDTQYF. Here the CDR3 DNA reads TGTGCCAGCTCACTGGACCCCACGGGAGGGGATACGCAGTATTTT.

As to this clone: This sample also contains other DNA sequences that code for the same CDR3. The chain joins TRBV15 to TRBJ2-7; D unclear. Trimming left V 0 bases short and J 4 bases short, with 4 bases between. The CDR3 sequence is 12 residues long. Germline values: CDR1 LNHNV, CDR2 YYDKDF (reference sequence). The CDR3 nucleotides are TGTGCCACCAGCAGAGAAGGTTACGAGCAGTACTTC. Protein sequence: CATSREGYEQYF.

The V call is TRBV5-6, the J call TRBJ1-6, with a weak D call TRBD1 (5 bases). The germline V and J ends were trimmed by 1 base and 5 bases, with 10 bases remaining between them. The germline V gene has CDR1 SGHDT and CDR2 YYEEEE. The CDR3 spans 15 residues. The DNA for the CDR3 is TGTGCCAGCAGCTTGATCGCAGGGAATAATTCACCCCTCCACTTT. Translated: CASSLIAGNNSPLHF.

This clone showed up just a few times. The V and J genes are TRBV7-8 and TRBJ2-1; D is possibly TRBD1 (6 bases). The CDR3 has 15 amino acids. V lost 6 bases and J 2 bases, leaving 14 bases between the germline ends. Germline CDR1 and CDR2: SGHVS and FQNEAQ. The CDR3 DNA sequence: TGTGCCAGCAGTCGAGGGGACACGGCCTACAATGAGCAGTTCTTC. Translation: CASSRGDTAYNEQFF.

The chain is built from TRBV2 and TRBJ2-5; 7 nucleotides match TRBD1. V trimming: 7 bases; J trimming: 2 bases; junction bases outside the gene matches: 7. CDR3 length equals 14 residues. Germline V gene data show CDR1 as SNHLY and CDR2 as FYNNEI. Written as DNA, the CDR3 is TGTGCCAGCAACCGGGACAGAAATCAAGAGACCCAGTACTTC. Translation: CASNRDRNQETQYF.

The chain couples TRBV7-2 to TRBJ2-2; D unresolved. This CDR3 has 11 residues. Germline CDR1 SGHTA, CDR2 FQGNSA. Trimming pared 8 bases from V and 11 bases from J, leaving 12 bases between. CDR3 DNA sequence: TGTGCCAGCGGGCGAGGCAACGAGCTGTTTTTT. Protein sequence: CASGRGNELFF.

This rearrangement joins TRBV19 to TRBJ1-1; D ambiguous. Trimming cost V 5 bases and J 1 base, with 5 bases left between them. The CDR3 covers 12 residues. The germline CDR1 and CDR2 sequences are LNHDA and SQIVND (reference sequence). The CDR3 nucleotides read TGTGCCAGTAGTCGGGCGAACACTGAAGCTTTCTTT. As protein: CASSRANTEAFF.

The V call is TRBV5-8, the J call TRBJ2-3, with 9 bases aligning to TRBD1. The CDR3 length is 13 residues. CDR1 and CDR2 from the germline V gene are SGHTS and YDEGEE. Trimming cost V 4 bases and J 8 bases; bases outside gene matches: 5. The CDR3, as DNA: TGTGCCAGCAGCATCTCGGGACAGGGTACGCAGTATTTT. It specifies CASSISGQGTQYF.

The rearrangement joins TRBV29-1 to TRBJ1-4; D perhaps matches TRBD1 (5 bases). The length of the CDR3 is 12 residues. Germline V gene data show CDR1 as SQVTM and CDR2 as ANQGSEA. Trimming removed 7 bases from V and 8 bases from J, with 14 bases in between. The CDR3: CSAVGTSEKLFF. DNA of the CDR3: TGCAGCGCAGTCGGGACGTCCGAAAAACTGTTTTTT.

The rearrangement links TRBV5-1 to TRBJ1-1, with D perhaps matching TRBD1 (6 bases). Germline-derived CDR1 and CDR2 are SGHRS and YFSETQ. With 2 bases removed from V and 0 bases from J, the gap between germline ends came to 14 bases. CDR3 size: 16 residues. CDR3 bases: TGCGCCAGCAGCTTTGGGACATCCAACATGAACACTGAAGCTTTCTTT. This gives the protein CASSFGTSNMNTEAFF.